This entry is about one T cell receptor (beta chain). Sequencing used immunoSEQ multiplex PCR; TCRdb keeps in-frame clones, though not all of them. This sample carries approximately 36,000 clones, about 80% of them seen once, and the ten largest clones take 8% to 11%. Specified time point: peripheral blood 6 weeks after treatment start. The sample comes from a study of PD-L1 blockade in urothelial cancer. As for the study in general: The study started patients on atezolizumab at some point between 2013 and 2014, giving 1,200 mg intravenously every 3 weeks.

V gave up 3 bases and J gave up 1 base; unmatched junction bases: 1. This CDR3 has 15 amino acids. Per germline, CDR1 SGDLS and CDR2 YYNGEE. This TCR was recovered from a man aged 40-55 years with urothelial cancer. V is TRBV9 and J is TRBJ2-3; 11 positions agree with TRBD1. The sample in question was PBMCs, obtained around atezolizumab (anti-PD-L1) treatment. CDR3 nucleotides: TGTGCCAGCAGCGGGGGACAGGGGGGCACAGATACGCAGTATTTT. Protein sequence: CASSGGQGGTDTQYF.